Listed below are T cell receptor beta chains from one sample, sequenced in a study of T-cell reconstitution after alpha-beta-depleted transplantation in children. MiXCR was run by TCRdb on the PCR reads, yielding one entry per CDR3 protein. The top ten clones hold about 4% of a sample with about 610,000 distinct CDR3 sequences, roughly a tenth of them seen once. This specimen consisted of PBMCs from the stem cell graft donor, obtained from the stem cell graft. The receptors were gathered from a human donor who donated a stem cell graft to a child with acute myeloid leukemia. Both conserved end residues are part of each CDR3. The D gene is left open where the match is weak. For some rows the clone size is stated as once, few or many, or as a class when expanded; others skip it.

D gene	J gene	clone size	V gene	CDR3 DNA	CDR3 protein
TRBD1	TRBJ2-2	few	TRBV12-3/TRBV12-4	TGTGCCAGCAGTTCCAGGCAGGGGGCCGGGGAGCTGTTTTTT	CASSSRQGAGELFF
.	TRBJ2-7	many	TRBV30	TGTGCCTGGAGTGTAAGGGGGGGCCCCTACGAGCAGTACTTC	CAWSVRGGPYEQYF
.	TRBJ2-2	many	TRBV5-1	TGCGCCAGCAGCTTTGGCACGGGAACCGGGGAGCTGTTTTTT	CASSFGTGTGELFF
.	TRBJ2-5	.	TRBV3-1	TGTGCCAGCAGCCAAGTATCCCACTCCAAGTACTTC	CASSQVSHSKYF
.	TRBJ1-5	.	TRBV7-2	TGTGCCAGCAGCCATTCCCCCGGGGTAGGTCAGCCCCAGCATTTT	CASSHSPGVGQPQHF
TRBD2	TRBJ2-1	many	TRBV20-1	TGCAGTGTCGCGGGGACTAGCTCCGAAAAATTCTACAATGAGCAGTTCTTC	CSVAGTSSEKFYNEQFF
.	TRBJ2-1	.	TRBV6-5	TGTGCCAGCATAGGAGGGAGACAGACCCTCCACTTC	CASIGGRQTLHF
.	TRBJ2-7	few	TRBV6-5	TGTGCCAGCAGTTCCCCTCCGACAGGCAACTCCTACGAGCAGTACTTC	CASSSPPTGNSYEQYF
.	TRBJ1-3	few	TRBV6-5	TGTGCCAGCAGGATCGGTTCTTTGGGAGGAAACACCATATATTTT	CASRIGSLGGNTIYF
.	TRBJ1-5	.	TRBV29-1	TGCAGCGTTGAATCTTCCGGGGGGCAGCCCCAGCATTTT	CSVESSGGQPQHF
.	TRBJ2-7	.	TRBV30	TGTGCCTGGAGCCCCCTCACTAGCTCGGGCTACGAGCAGTACTTC	CAWSPLTSSGYEQYF
.	TRBJ2-1	many	TRBV24-1	TGTGCCACCAGTGACCTCTCGGGGGCCCAACACAATGAGCAGTTCTTC	CATSDLSGAQHNEQFF
.	TRBJ1-2	few	TRBV28	TGTGCCAGCACCCAAAGGGCTAACTATGGCTACACCTTC	CASTQRANYGYTF
.	TRBJ2-1	many	TRBV6-5	TGTGCCAGCAGTTACGGGGTAGTTGGTACGAATGAGCAGTTCTTC	CASSYGVVGTNEQFF
.	TRBJ2-1	few	TRBV7-9	TGTGCCAGCAGCTTAGTCAGCGGGCTCTACAATGAGCAGTTCTTC	CASSLVSGLYNEQFF
TRBD2	TRBJ2-7	.	TRBV7-3	TGTGCCAGCAGCGCTAGCGGGAAGAGCTCCTACGAGCAGTACTTC	CASSASGKSSYEQYF
TRBD1	TRBJ1-3	few	TRBV19	TGTGCCAGTAGTGTGGGACAGCGGAGAAACACCATATATTTT	CASSVGQRRNTIYF
TRBD2	TRBJ2-7	.	TRBV6-2/TRBV6-3	TGTGCCACCCTTAGGACTAGCGGGAGCTACGAGCAGTACTTC	CATLRTSGSYEQYF
TRBD2	TRBJ2-3	many	TRBV7-9	TGTGCCAGCAGCTTAGATTTCGGGGGGTCAGATACGCAGTATTTT	CASSLDFGGSDTQYF
.	TRBJ1-2	.	TRBV12-3/TRBV12-4	TGTGCCAGCAGTTTAGCGCGGAGCACGGGAGGCTATGGCTACACCTTC	CASSLARSTGGYGYTF
.	TRBJ1-1	.	TRBV3-1	TGTGCCAGCAGCATTTATACGGCAGGTTCGGCAATGAACACTGAAGCTTTCTTT	CASSIYTAGSAMNTEAFF
.	TRBJ1-1	many	TRBV6-1	TGTGCCAGCAGCCAAATTATCGGGGGCACTGAAGCTTTCTTT	CASSQIIGGTEAFF
TRBD2	TRBJ2-7	few	TRBV15	TGTGCCACCAGCAGAGATAAGGCTAGCGGGTTCTACGAGCAGTACTTC	CATSRDKASGFYEQYF
.	TRBJ2-3	many	TRBV5-1	TGCGCCAGCAGCTTGGTAGTTCAAGATACGCAGTATTTT	CASSLVVQDTQYF
TRBD2	TRBJ2-7	few	TRBV30	TGTGCCTGGACCCTGGGGGGTCGCGGGGGCTACGAGCAGTACTTC	CAWTLGGRGGYEQYF
.	TRBJ2-7	.	TRBV29-1	TGCAGCGTTGTCGGCGGAGCAGCCTACGAGCAGTACTTC	CSVVGGAAYEQYF
TRBD1	TRBJ2-1	many	TRBV7-9	TGTGCCAGCAGCTTAGCGACAGGGGGCAGGAATGAGCAGTTCTTC	CASSLATGGRNEQFF
TRBD2	TRBJ2-1	.	TRBV20-1	TGCTGTGCTAGATCGCCCCGGACTAGCGGGATGTTCAATGAGCAGTTCTTC	CCARSPRTSGMFNEQFF
TRBD1	TRBJ2-7	many	TRBV5-1	TGCGCCAGCAGCCGTTCGACAGGGCCCTACGAGCAGTACTTC	CASSRSTGPYEQYF
TRBD1	TRBJ1-5	.	TRBV7-2	TGTGCCAGCAGATCACAGGGGGGTCAGCCCCAGCATTTT	CASRSQGGQPQHF
.	TRBJ1-1	.	TRBV7-9	TGTGCCAGCAGCCCCAAGTCGAACACTGAAGCTTTCTTT	CASSPKSNTEAFF
TRBD2	TRBJ2-7	.	TRBV10-3	TGTGCCATCAGTGGGACTAGCGGGAGGTCCGAGCAGTACTTC	CAISGTSGRSEQYF
.	TRBJ1-4	few	TRBV30	TGTGCCTGGAGTAAAGGGACGGGAAAGGAGGAAAAACTGTTTTTT	CAWSKGTGKEEKLFF
.	TRBJ1-4	many	TRBV29-1	TGCAGCGTTGTGAGGGAAAAACTGTTTTTT	CSVVREKLFF
TRBD2	TRBJ2-1	many	TRBV27	TGTGCCAGCAGTTTAGGCCTAGCGGGAGGGCCGATCCACAATGAGCAGTTCTTC	CASSLGLAGGPIHNEQFF
.	TRBJ2-7	few	TRBV20-1	TGCAGTGCAGACCTCATCGGGGGCTCCTACGAGCAGTACTTC	CSADLIGGSYEQYF
.	TRBJ2-3	.	TRBV6-5	TGTGCCAGCAGTTACGGTCTCGGGACACACCTAGATACGCAGTATTTT	CASSYGLGTHLDTQYF
TRBD1	TRBJ1-2	.	TRBV12-3/TRBV12-4	TGTGCCAGCAGAAAGACAGGGAGGGACTATGGCTACACCTTC	CASRKTGRDYGYTF
TRBD1	TRBJ1-1	.	TRBV2	TGTGCCAGCACACCCAGGGGGGCTGTGAGTTCTGAAGCTTTCTTT	CASTPRGAVSSEAFF
TRBD1	TRBJ2-1	many	TRBV9	TGTGCCAGCAGCGTAGAGGGGACAGCCTACAATGAGCAGTTCTTC	CASSVEGTAYNEQFF
.	TRBJ1-1	few	TRBV5-8	TGTGCCAGCAGCTCGGGGATTTCTATGAACACTGAAGCTTTCTTT	CASSSGISMNTEAFF
.	TRBJ1-2	many	TRBV12-3/TRBV12-4	TGTGCCAGCAGTTTAAATACTGGCTACACCTTC	CASSLNTGYTF
TRBD2	TRBJ2-3	medium-sized	TRBV7-2	TGTGCCAGCAGCTTGGGACTAGCACCAGATACGCAGTATTTT	CASSLGLAPDTQYF
.	TRBJ2-1	.	TRBV11-2	TGTGCCAGCAGCTTAGACCAGTTGTTAGCGAAAGGGGTTGATGAGCAGTTCTTC	CASSLDQLLAKGVDEQFF
.	TRBJ1-4	few	TRBV5-1	TGCGCCAGCAGCATCATCCCAACTAATGAAAAACTGTTTTTT	CASSIIPTNEKLFF
.	TRBJ1-1	few	TRBV7-3	TGTGCCAGCAGCACCAAGGATTGGGAGGCTTTCTTT	CASSTKDWEAFF
TRBD1	TRBJ1-1	few	TRBV29-1	TGCAGCGTTGGCCCCCGGGACAGCGAAGCTTTCTTT	CSVGPRDSEAFF